The 21 T cell receptor beta chains below were found in one sample sequenced in a study of blood T cell repertoires in COVID-19. Produced via immunoSEQ multiplex PCR; TCRdb's table is partial and in-frame only. The profile shows around 170,000 clones, 84% of them singletons. Source material: peripheral blood. These receptors all come from a man between 18 and 29 years old with active or convalescent COVID-19.

The chain carries TRBV11-2 and TRBJ2-3; 12 bases align to TRBD2. Germline lookup yields CDR1 SGHAT and CDR2 FQNNGV. V gave up 1 base and J gave up 5 bases; unmatched junction bases: 4. CDR3 length: 16 residues. CDR3 DNA: TGTGCCAGCAGCTTAGGACTAGCGGGAGTCGGAGATACGCAGTATTTT. Amino acids: CASSLGLAGVGDTQYF.

The chain is built from TRBV7-6 and TRBJ1-3; 10 bases map to TRBD1. CDR3 size: 18 residues. CDR1 and CDR2 from the germline V gene are SGHVS and FNYEAQ. V shed 5 bases and J 0 bases; nucleotides not matched to a gene: 10. The CDR3: CASSLRTGGMLSGNTIYF. Here the CDR3 DNA reads TGTGCCAGCAGCCTTAGGACAGGGGGGATGCTCTCTGGAAACACCATATATTTT.

This rearrangement joins TRBV3-1 (or the pseudogene TRBV3-2) to TRBJ2-3; 8 bases fit TRBD2. The CDR3 runs 15 residues. V trimming: 0 bases; J trimming: 7 bases; junction bases outside the gene matches: 6. CDR1 and CDR2 (germline): LGHDT, YNNKEL (reference sequence). CDR3 coding DNA: TGTGCCAGCAGCCAAGATCGGACTAGCAGCCATACGCAGTATTTT. It is translated as CASSQDRTSSHTQYF.

The chain is built from TRBV19 and TRBJ2-7, with D perhaps matching TRBD2 (6 bases). The germline V gene has CDR1 LNHDA and CDR2 SQIVND (reference sequence). The CDR3 is made up of 15 amino acids. V shed 5 bases and J shed 5 bases, with 19 bases lying between them. DNA of the CDR3: TGTGCCAGTAGTGCTAAAAGGGGTAGGGAGGACGAGCAGTACTTC. Amino acid sequence: CASSAKRGREDEQYF.

The chain uses TRBV28 and TRBJ2-1; 12 bases are shared with TRBD2. There are 15 residues in the CDR3. Losses at the gene ends were 2 bases for V and 7 bases for J; bases not matched to a gene: 3. The germline CDR1 and CDR2 sequences are MDHEN and SYDVKM. The CDR3 DNA reads TGTGCCAGCAGTTTAGTGACTAGCGGGAGAAATGAGCAGTTCTTC. Its translation: CASSLVTSGRNEQFF.

The chain carries TRBV6-2 or TRBV6-3 and TRBJ2-2; TRBD1 matches at 7 bases. The V gene end was trimmed by 5 bases and the J gene end by 7 bases; junction bases not matched to a gene: 10. The CDR3 runs to 15 residues. Germline V gene lookup returns CDR1 MNHEY and CDR2 SVGEGT. CDR3 in amino acids: CASSPSGQVFGELFF. CDR3 DNA sequence: TGTGCCAGCAGTCCAAGCGGACAGGTATTCGGGGAGCTGTTTTTT.

The gene calls are TRBV14 and TRBJ2-1; 7 nucleotides match TRBD2. The CDR3 is made up of 16 amino acids. Per the germline V gene, CDR1 is SGHDN and CDR2 is FVKESK. V lost 2 bases and J lost 8; bases outside the gene matches: 12. The CDR3 region has the DNA TGTGCCAGCAGCCAACTATGGACTAGTGTTCTCGATGAGCAGTTCTTC. Protein product: CASSQLWTSVLDEQFF.

The V call is TRBV27, the J call TRBJ2-7; 8 nucleotides match TRBD2. The CDR3 is made up of 15 amino acids. After removal of 0 bases from V and 3 bases from J, the junction contained 4 bases not matched to a gene. Germline V lookup: CDR1 MNHEY, CDR2 SMNVEV (reference sequence). The CDR3 nucleotides are TGTGCCAGCAGTTTATCTTTAGCGGGAATCTACGAGCAGTACTTC. Its protein product is CASSLSLAGIYEQYF.

The rearrangement joins TRBV7-2 to TRBJ2-1, with no clear D. Germline V gene lookup returns CDR1 SGHTA and CDR2 FQGNSA. The length of the CDR3 is 12 residues. The germline V and J ends were trimmed by 5 bases and 7 bases, with 9 bases remaining between them. CDR3 coding DNA: TGTGCCAGCAGCCCACCCCGGAATGAGCAGTTCTTC. Translated: CASSPPRNEQFF.

V gene TRBV5-4 combines with J gene TRBJ2-5; TRBD2 might be the D (5 bases). This CDR3 is 13 amino acids long. Germline lookup yields CDR1 SGHNT and CDR2 YYREEE (reference sequence). Trimming removed 4 bases from V and 5 bases from J, with 12 bases in between. CDR3 region: CASSDMTGETQYF. In DNA, the CDR3 is TGTGCCAGCAGCGATATGACGGGGGAGACCCAGTACTTC.

The chain uses TRBV6-5 and TRBJ1-2, with TRBD1 matching 9 bases. V lost 6 bases to trimming and J lost 1 base; unmatched junction nucleotides: 0. CDR3 size: 13 residues. Germline CDR1 is MNHEY and CDR2 is SVGAGI. The CDR3 sequence is CASRGQGNYGYTF. Here the CDR3 DNA reads TGTGCCAGCAGGGGACAGGGTAACTATGGCTACACCTTC.

The J gene is TRBJ2-7, the V gene TRBV2, with 10 bases fitting TRBD1. This CDR3 contains 17 residues. CDR1 is SNHLY and CDR2 is FYNNEI in the germline V gene. V dropped 3 bases and J dropped 4; count of bases not matched to a gene: 12. The CDR3 sequence: CASSDPLGQGVGYEQYF. DNA of the CDR3: TGTGCCAGCAGTGATCCCCTAGGACAGGGGGTGGGTTACGAGCAGTACTTC.

J is TRBJ1-3 and V is TRBV27; the match to TRBD1 covers 11 bases. The V gene's germline CDR1 is MNHEY and CDR2 SMNVEV (reference sequence). The V gene end was trimmed by 6 bases and the J gene end by 5 bases; junction bases not matched to a gene: 3. The CDR3 loop spans 14 amino acids. In DNA form, the CDR3 reads TGTGCCAGCAGGGGACAGGGGGATAGAAACACCATATATTTT. Its translation: CASRGQGDRNTIYF.

The chain is built from TRBV11-2 and TRBJ2-1; 7 bases match TRBD1. This CDR3 is built from 15 residues. The junction had 13 bases not matched to a gene; V was cut back by 6 bases and J by 8 bases. CDR1 and CDR2 from the germline V gene are SGHAT and FQNNGV. The CDR3, as DNA: TGTGCCAGCAGGTCTCCCGGGACAGCCTCTTATGAGCAGTTCTTC. Amino acid sequence: CASRSPGTASYEQFF.

The chain has TRBV5-8 and TRBJ2-5, with 7 bases that match TRBD2. The CDR3 has 15 residues. CDR1 SGHTS and CDR2 YDEGEE come from the germline V gene. Trimming cost V 5 bases and J 5 bases; bases outside gene matches: 12. In nucleotides, the CDR3 is TGTGCCAGCAGTCGAGCACTAGCGTCCAGGGAGACCCAGTACTTC. This encodes CASSRALASRETQYF.

The genes are TRBV12-2 and TRBJ1-5; the table assigns TRBD1, which was not confirmed against the DNA. TRBV12-2 corresponds to a pseudogene. The CDR3 loop spans 16 amino acids. CDR3 bases: TGTGCAAGTCGCCCAATCAGGGGGCCTAGCAATCAGCCCCAGCATTTT. Translated: CASRPIRGPSNQPQHF.

This clone has just one count. V usage is TRBV7-2 and J usage is TRBJ2-7, with TRBD2 matching over 7 bases. Germline V CDR1 and CDR2: SGHTA, FQGNSA. The CDR3 is made up of 16 amino acids. V trimming: 5 bases; J trimming: 0 bases; junction bases outside the gene matches: 10. CDR3 in DNA: TGTGCCAGCAGCCCTGAAGCGGGGTTGAGCTCCTACGAGCAGTACTTC. Its translation: CASSPEAGLSSYEQYF. The full variable domain, rest sourced from reference TRBV7-2 and TRBJ2-7, is GAGVSQSPSNKVTEKGKDVELRCDPISGHTALYWYRQSLGQGLEFLIYFQGNSAPDKSGLPSDRFSAERTGGSVSTLTIQRTQQEDSAVYLCASSPEAGLSSYEQYFGPGTRLTVT.

V and J are TRBV3-1 (or the pseudogene TRBV3-2) and TRBJ2-2, with 8 bases aligning to TRBD1. The V gene's germline CDR1 is LGHDT and CDR2 YNNKEL (reference sequence). The CDR3 spans 15 residues. V lost 6 bases and J lost 2; bases outside the gene matches: 5. The CDR3 reads CASREQGVNTGELFF. The CDR3 nucleotides read TGTGCCAGCAGGGAACAGGGGGTTAACACCGGGGAGCTGTTTTTT.

The V gene is TRBV13, the J gene TRBJ1-3; D not resolved. V shed 0 bases and J shed 4 bases, with 4 bases lying between them. CDR3 length: 13 amino acids. Germline CDR1 PRHDT, CDR2 FYEKMQ (reference sequence). The chain's CDR3 is CASSLGEGNTIYF. Here the CDR3 DNA reads TGTGCCAGCAGCTTAGGCGAGGGAAACACCATATATTTT. The whole variable domain, remainder taken from reference TRBV13 and TRBJ1-3, is AAGVIQSPRHLIKEKRETATLKCYPIPRHDTVYWYQQGPGQDPQFLISFYEKMQSDKGSIPDRFSAQQFSDYHSELNMSSLELGDSALYFCASSLGEGNTIYFGEGSWLTVV.

The chain combines TRBV7-8 with TRBJ2-2; TRBD2 matches at 15 bases. CDR1 SGHVS and CDR2 FQNEAQ come from the germline V gene. J lost 0 bases, V lost 10 bases, and 9 bases had no gene match. The CDR3 totals 18 residues. CDR3 coding DNA: TGTGCCACAAGTAGGACTAGCGGGGGGGCCACGAACACCGGGGAGCTGTTTTTT. Protein product: CATSRTSGGATNTGELFF.

The J gene is TRBJ1-3, the V gene TRBV18; 7 nucleotides align to TRBD1. V shed 1 base and J 4 bases; nucleotides not matched to a gene: 7. Germline lookup yields CDR1 KGHSH and CDR2 LQKENI. CDR3 length: 16 amino acids. CDR3 coding DNA: TGTGCCAGCTCACCACTCCCGCAGGGGGACGGAAACACCATATATTTT. It encodes CASSPLPQGDGNTIYF.